This entry features one T cell receptor beta chain sequence. Its antigen is unidentified. Assay used: immunoSEQ multiplex PCR; TCRdb lists only in-frame clones, some missing. The sample contains roughly 150,000 clones, over 85% of which appear only once. This entry comes from a study of T cell responses to AZD1222 COVID-19 vaccine. V was pared by 1 base and J by 3 bases, with 4 bases of the junction left unmatched. CDR3 length: 15 amino acids. Germline values: CDR1 MNHNS, CDR2 SASEGT. Study-wide points: Reportedly, close to half of spike-specific TCRs are directed against unmutated variant regions. At study baseline, merely several AZD1222 recipients were seropositive.

The clonotype comes from an adult in good health. This specimen consisted of peripheral blood, obtained on day 0 of AZD1222 vaccination. The rearrangement links TRBV6-1 to TRBJ1-2; 8 bases are shared with TRBD1. The CDR3 protein is CASSEGDRIYYGYTF. CDR3 nucleotides: TGTGCCAGCAGTGAAGGGGACAGGATATACTATGGCTACACCTTC.